The rows below give T cell receptor beta chains drawn from one sample of a study of identical twins. From the 5' RACE reads, TCRdb called clonotypes with MiXCR, one entry per CDR3 protein. The sample consists of hundreds of thousands of distinct CDR3 sequences, 7% to 7.5% of them appearing once. In addition, the sample was reused for a study of yellow fever vaccine responses in identical twins.

Sequenced input: PBMCs. These receptor sequences come from a woman between 18 and 29 years old in good health. CDR3s include the opening cysteine and the closing phenylalanine or tryptophan. Each record gives: D gene, CDR3 length, J gene, clone size, V gene, CDR3 DNA, CDR3 protein. D genes are given only for firm matches. Expanded clones get a size class; other rows say once, few or many, or leave the size out.

d_call: TRBD2; cdr3_length: 16; j_call: TRBJ2-1; clone_size: many; v_call: TRBV10-3; cdr3_nt: TGTGCCATCAGCAACCTAGCGGGAAACGCACTCAATGAGCAGTTCTTC; cdr3_aa: CAISNLAGNALNEQFF
d_call: .; cdr3_length: 11; j_call: TRBJ2-5; clone_size: .; v_call: TRBV14; cdr3_nt: TGTGCCAGCAGCCAATTTGAGACCCAGTACTTC; cdr3_aa: CASSQFETQYF
d_call: .; cdr3_length: 14; j_call: TRBJ2-1; clone_size: many; v_call: TRBV9; cdr3_nt: TGTGCCAGCAGCGTAGCGTTCAGGTACAATGAGCAGTTCTTC; cdr3_aa: CASSVAFRYNEQFF
d_call: TRBD1; cdr3_length: 14; j_call: TRBJ1-1; clone_size: .; v_call: TRBV6-1; cdr3_nt: TGTGGCAGCAGTGAATTGGCAGGGGGCGGTGAAGCTTTCTTT; cdr3_aa: CGSSELAGGGEAFF
d_call: TRBD2; cdr3_length: 15; j_call: TRBJ2-7; clone_size: .; v_call: TRBV28; cdr3_nt: TGTGCCAGCAGCCAAACGACTAGCGGGAGTCGCGAGCAGTACTTC; cdr3_aa: CASSQTTSGSREQYF
d_call: .; cdr3_length: 12; j_call: TRBJ2-3; clone_size: many; v_call: TRBV20-1; cdr3_nt: TGCAGTGCAACGTTGCGCACAGATACGCAGTATTTT; cdr3_aa: CSATLRTDTQYF
d_call: TRBD2; cdr3_length: 17; j_call: TRBJ2-1; clone_size: once; v_call: TRBV28; cdr3_nt: TGTGCCAGCAGTCTCCCACGTCGGACTAGCGGTTACAATGAGCAGTTCTTC; cdr3_aa: CASSLPRRTSGYNEQFF
d_call: TRBD1; cdr3_length: 15; j_call: TRBJ1-1; clone_size: few; v_call: TRBV6-2/TRBV6-3; cdr3_nt: TGTGCCAGCAGGCTGGGACAGGGTCTAAACACTGAAGCTTTCTTT; cdr3_aa: CASRLGQGLNTEAFF
d_call: TRBD1; cdr3_length: 15; j_call: TRBJ1-1; clone_size: many; v_call: TRBV12-3/TRBV12-4; cdr3_nt: TGTGCCAGCAGTCCCCGGACAGGGAAGAACACTGAAGCTTTCTTT; cdr3_aa: CASSPRTGKNTEAFF
d_call: .; cdr3_length: 14; j_call: TRBJ2-1; clone_size: .; v_call: TRBV11-2; cdr3_nt: TGTGCCAGCAGCTCCAGGCCGGGGTACAATGAGCAGTTCTTC; cdr3_aa: CASSSRPGYNEQFF
d_call: .; cdr3_length: 12; j_call: TRBJ1-3; clone_size: .; v_call: TRBV4-1; cdr3_nt: TGCGCCAGCAGCCGGGAGGGGGACACCATATATTTT; cdr3_aa: CASSREGDTIYF
d_call: .; cdr3_length: 15; j_call: TRBJ2-1; clone_size: few; v_call: TRBV12-3/TRBV12-4; cdr3_nt: TGTGCCAGCAGTTTTTCACGGGGGCTATCCCACGAGCAGTTCTTC; cdr3_aa: CASSFSRGLSHEQFF
d_call: .; cdr3_length: 13; j_call: TRBJ2-5; clone_size: .; v_call: TRBV10-3; cdr3_nt: TGTGCCATCAGTGAGTCTCGGTGGGAGACCCAGTACTTC; cdr3_aa: CAISESRWETQYF
d_call: TRBD2; cdr3_length: 14; j_call: TRBJ2-1; clone_size: many; v_call: TRBV2; cdr3_nt: TGTGCCAGCATTGGCGGGAGGGTTGGCAATGAGCAGTTCTTC; cdr3_aa: CASIGGRVGNEQFF
d_call: TRBD2; cdr3_length: 15; j_call: TRBJ2-1; clone_size: few; v_call: TRBV3-1; cdr3_nt: TGTGCCAGCAGCCCCAGCGGGGGGAAATACAATGAGCAGTTCTTC; cdr3_aa: CASSPSGGKYNEQFF
d_call: TRBD2; cdr3_length: 13; j_call: TRBJ2-3; clone_size: many; v_call: TRBV29-1; cdr3_nt: TGCAGCGGAGATAGCGGGAGCGGTGATACGCAGTATTTT; cdr3_aa: CSGDSGSGDTQYF
d_call: TRBD1; cdr3_length: 15; j_call: TRBJ2-5; clone_size: few; v_call: TRBV10-3; cdr3_nt: TGTGCCATCAGTGAGAAGACAGGGGTTGAAGAGACCCAGTACTTC; cdr3_aa: CAISEKTGVEETQYF
d_call: .; cdr3_length: 16; j_call: TRBJ2-1; clone_size: .; v_call: TRBV7-9; cdr3_nt: TGTGCCAGCAGCTTATCAGGGTCAATTGGTATTAATGAGCAGTTCTTC; cdr3_aa: CASSLSGSIGINEQFF
d_call: .; cdr3_length: 15; j_call: TRBJ2-2; clone_size: many; v_call: TRBV12-3/TRBV12-4; cdr3_nt: TGTGCCAGCAGAAAAGGTCGGGAAAAAACCGGGGAGCTGTTTTTT; cdr3_aa: CASRKGREKTGELFF
d_call: TRBD2; cdr3_length: 13; j_call: TRBJ2-1; clone_size: few; v_call: TRBV24-1; cdr3_nt: TGTGCCACCCTTGGGGGGGAGAGAAATGAGCAGTTCTTC; cdr3_aa: CATLGGERNEQFF
d_call: TRBD2; cdr3_length: 16; j_call: TRBJ2-3; clone_size: .; v_call: TRBV24-1; cdr3_nt: TGTGCCACCAGTGATGGGGCTAGCGGATCCACAGATACGCAGTATTTT; cdr3_aa: CATSDGASGSTDTQYF
d_call: .; cdr3_length: 17; j_call: TRBJ2-1; clone_size: .; v_call: TRBV7-8; cdr3_nt: TGTGCCAGCAGCGCCCCAGCCGGGACCCACGGTAATGGTGAGCAGTTCTTC; cdr3_aa: CASSAPAGTHGNGEQFF
d_call: .; cdr3_length: 19; j_call: TRBJ1-2; clone_size: many; v_call: TRBV10-3; cdr3_nt: TGTGCCATCAGTGAGTCGTTTTCTGGGTCTGGTACAGGGAGCTATGGCTACACCTTC; cdr3_aa: CAISESFSGSGTGSYGYTF
d_call: .; cdr3_length: 16; j_call: TRBJ2-1; clone_size: few; v_call: TRBV12-3/TRBV12-4; cdr3_nt: TGTGCCAGCAGTCTCTTTGGCCTGGGGGGCCGCAATGAGCAGTTCTTC; cdr3_aa: CASSLFGLGGRNEQFF
d_call: TRBD2; cdr3_length: 16; j_call: TRBJ2-3; clone_size: .; v_call: TRBV9; cdr3_nt: TGTGCCAGCAGCGCCCGAGCGGGGAGCTCCACAGATACGCAGTATTTT; cdr3_aa: CASSARAGSSTDTQYF
d_call: TRBD2; cdr3_length: 15; j_call: TRBJ2-5; clone_size: few; v_call: TRBV3-1; cdr3_nt: TGTGCCAGCAGCCAGGACCCTAGCGGACAAGAGACCCAGTACTTC; cdr3_aa: CASSQDPSGQETQYF
d_call: .; cdr3_length: 15; j_call: TRBJ2-2; clone_size: .; v_call: TRBV7-9; cdr3_nt: TGTGCCAGCAGCTTCGAGACAGCAACTACCGGGGAGCTGTTTTTT; cdr3_aa: CASSFETATTGELFF
d_call: TRBD2; cdr3_length: 14; j_call: TRBJ2-2; clone_size: many; v_call: TRBV29-1; cdr3_nt: TGCAGCGCCCGGGGGGGGACCCGGCCCGGGGAGCTGTTTTTT; cdr3_aa: CSARGGTRPGELFF
d_call: .; cdr3_length: 15; j_call: TRBJ2-1; clone_size: .; v_call: TRBV3-1; cdr3_nt: TGTGCCAGCAGCAGCCAGGACAGAGCCTACAATGAGCAGTTCTTC; cdr3_aa: CASSSQDRAYNEQFF
d_call: TRBD2; cdr3_length: 16; j_call: TRBJ2-7; clone_size: .; v_call: TRBV9; cdr3_nt: TGTGCCAGCAGCGTAGCCCTTGGCGGGAGTCAGGACGAGCAGTACTTC; cdr3_aa: CASSVALGGSQDEQYF
d_call: TRBD2; cdr3_length: 15; j_call: TRBJ2-3; clone_size: few; v_call: TRBV2; cdr3_nt: TGTGCCAGCAGATCGATGCGGGAGGGCACAGATACGCAGTATTTT; cdr3_aa: CASRSMREGTDTQYF
d_call: .; cdr3_length: 13; j_call: TRBJ1-4; clone_size: few; v_call: TRBV5-1; cdr3_nt: TGCGCCAGCAGCCCCCATGCGAGGGAAAAACTGTTTTTT; cdr3_aa: CASSPHAREKLFF
d_call: .; cdr3_length: 16; j_call: TRBJ2-3; clone_size: .; v_call: TRBV10-3; cdr3_nt: TGTGCCATCAGTGAGTCGGGCGGGGCCGCCACAGATACGCAGTATTTT; cdr3_aa: CAISESGGAATDTQYF
d_call: .; cdr3_length: 15; j_call: TRBJ1-6; clone_size: many; v_call: TRBV12-3/TRBV12-4; cdr3_nt: TGTGCCAGCAGTTTATGGAGGGCTGGAAGCTCACCCCTCCACTTT; cdr3_aa: CASSLWRAGSSPLHF
d_call: .; cdr3_length: 13; j_call: TRBJ2-1; clone_size: many; v_call: TRBV20-1; cdr3_nt: TGCAGTGCTAGTTCGGGGGCGGGCAAAAAGCAGTTCTTC; cdr3_aa: CSASSGAGKKQFF
d_call: TRBD1; cdr3_length: 11; j_call: TRBJ2-1; clone_size: .; v_call: TRBV10-3; cdr3_nt: TGTGCCTCCACAGGGGGAATTGAGCAGTTCTTC; cdr3_aa: CASTGGIEQFF
d_call: .; cdr3_length: 15; j_call: TRBJ2-2; clone_size: many; v_call: TRBV7-8; cdr3_nt: TGTGCCAGCAGCTTACTAGATTGGGGCACCGGGGAGCTGTTTTTT; cdr3_aa: CASSLLDWGTGELFF
d_call: .; cdr3_length: 14; j_call: TRBJ1-2; clone_size: .; v_call: TRBV5-1; cdr3_nt: TGCGCCAGCAGCTTGGAAGGTAAAGAGGATGGCTACACGTTC; cdr3_aa: CASSLEGKEDGYTF
d_call: .; cdr3_length: 15; j_call: TRBJ2-2; clone_size: few; v_call: TRBV5-1; cdr3_nt: TGCGCCAGCAGCTTCGGAAGGGAAAACACCGGGGAGCTGTTTTTT; cdr3_aa: CASSFGRENTGELFF
d_call: .; cdr3_length: 14; j_call: TRBJ2-7; clone_size: .; v_call: TRBV18; cdr3_nt: TGTGCCAGCTCGCTCCCGACCTACTCCTACGAGCAGTACTTC; cdr3_aa: CASSLPTYSYEQYF
d_call: TRBD1; cdr3_length: 16; j_call: TRBJ1-5; clone_size: .; v_call: TRBV27; cdr3_nt: TGTGCCAGCAGACCCGGCGACAGGGTAGTCTCTCAGCCCCAGCATTTT; cdr3_aa: CASRPGDRVVSQPQHF
d_call: TRBD2; cdr3_length: 17; j_call: TRBJ2-3; clone_size: many; v_call: TRBV4-1; cdr3_nt: TGCGCCAGCAGCGTCCACCGGACTAGCGGAAGCACAGATACGCAGTATTTT; cdr3_aa: CASSVHRTSGSTDTQYF
d_call: TRBD2; cdr3_length: 15; j_call: TRBJ2-5; clone_size: .; v_call: TRBV4-1; cdr3_nt: TGCGCCAGCAGCCAAAGGACTAGCGGCTGGGAGACCCAGTACTTC; cdr3_aa: CASSQRTSGWETQYF
d_call: TRBD2; cdr3_length: 16; j_call: TRBJ2-3; clone_size: many; v_call: TRBV7-9; cdr3_nt: TGTGCCAGCAGCCCACCTATCGGCGGGGGGACCTATACGCAGTATTTT; cdr3_aa: CASSPPIGGGTYTQYF
d_call: .; cdr3_length: 13; j_call: TRBJ2-7; clone_size: .; v_call: TRBV20-1; cdr3_nt: TGCAGTGCCGGAGTGGGACGGTCTTCGGAGCAGTACTTC; cdr3_aa: CSAGVGRSSEQYF
d_call: TRBD2; cdr3_length: 16; j_call: TRBJ2-2; clone_size: few; v_call: TRBV12-3/TRBV12-4; cdr3_nt: TGTGCCAGCAGGCCGGGACTAGCGGGAGTAACCGGGGAGCTGTTTTTT; cdr3_aa: CASRPGLAGVTGELFF
d_call: .; cdr3_length: 14; j_call: TRBJ1-1; clone_size: many; v_call: TRBV29-1; cdr3_nt: TGCAGCGTTGGACTCATCAGACAGTTTCCTGAAGCTTTCTTT; cdr3_aa: CSVGLIRQFPEAFF
d_call: TRBD1; cdr3_length: 15; j_call: TRBJ2-1; clone_size: many; v_call: TRBV2; cdr3_nt: TGTGCCAGCAGTGCCGACAGGGAATCCTACAATGAGCAGTTCTTC; cdr3_aa: CASSADRESYNEQFF
d_call: .; cdr3_length: 16; j_call: TRBJ1-5; clone_size: many; v_call: TRBV20-1; cdr3_nt: TGCAGTGCTAGAGATGGCGGCCTTAATAGCAATCAGCCCCAGCATTTT; cdr3_aa: CSARDGGLNSNQPQHF
d_call: TRBD1; cdr3_length: 16; j_call: TRBJ2-2; clone_size: many; v_call: TRBV5-1; cdr3_nt: TGCGCCAGCAGCTCGGGGACAGGGGCGAACACCGGGGAGCTGTTTTTT; cdr3_aa: CASSSGTGANTGELFF
d_call: .; cdr3_length: 12; j_call: TRBJ2-1; clone_size: many; v_call: TRBV7-9; cdr3_nt: TGTGCCAGCAGCTTAGATCACGGCGAGCAGTTCTTC; cdr3_aa: CASSLDHGEQFF
d_call: TRBD2; cdr3_length: 15; j_call: TRBJ2-7; clone_size: .; v_call: TRBV5-1; cdr3_nt: TGCGCCAGCAGCACCTCTAGCGGGAGGCCCCCCGAGCAGTACTTC; cdr3_aa: CASSTSSGRPPEQYF
d_call: TRBD2; cdr3_length: 15; j_call: TRBJ2-3; clone_size: many; v_call: TRBV9; cdr3_nt: TGTGCCAGCAGCGTAGCGGGAGGGCCCCCAGATACGCAGTATTTT; cdr3_aa: CASSVAGGPPDTQYF
d_call: .; cdr3_length: 12; j_call: TRBJ1-2; clone_size: few; v_call: TRBV29-1; cdr3_nt: TGCAGCGCACTTGGTGGGCGTCACGGCTACACCTTC; cdr3_aa: CSALGGRHGYTF
d_call: TRBD1; cdr3_length: 14; j_call: TRBJ2-5; clone_size: many; v_call: TRBV12-3/TRBV12-4; cdr3_nt: TGTGCCAGCAGCCCTCCGGACAGGGCAAAGACCCAGTACTTC; cdr3_aa: CASSPPDRAKTQYF
d_call: .; cdr3_length: 13; j_call: TRBJ2-2; clone_size: .; v_call: TRBV29-1; cdr3_nt: TGCAGCGTTGAAAGGACGGAGTCCGGGGAGCTGTTTTTT; cdr3_aa: CSVERTESGELFF